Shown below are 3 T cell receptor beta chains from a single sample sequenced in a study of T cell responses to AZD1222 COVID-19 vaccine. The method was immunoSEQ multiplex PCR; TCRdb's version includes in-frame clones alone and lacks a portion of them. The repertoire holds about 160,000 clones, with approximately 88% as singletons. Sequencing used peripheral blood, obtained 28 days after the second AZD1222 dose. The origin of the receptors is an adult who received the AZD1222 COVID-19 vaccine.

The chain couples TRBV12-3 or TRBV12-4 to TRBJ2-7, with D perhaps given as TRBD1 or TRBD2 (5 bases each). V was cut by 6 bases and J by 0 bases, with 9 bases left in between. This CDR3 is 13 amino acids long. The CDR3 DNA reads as TGTGCCAGCAGATTCGGGGCCTCCTACGAGCAGTACTTC. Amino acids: CASRFGASYEQYF.

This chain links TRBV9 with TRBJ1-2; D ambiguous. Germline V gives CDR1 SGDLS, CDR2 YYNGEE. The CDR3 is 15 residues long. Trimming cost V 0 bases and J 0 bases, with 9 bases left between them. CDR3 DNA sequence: TGTGCCAGCAGCGTAGAGGCAGAAGCTAACTATGGCTACACCTTC. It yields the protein CASSVEAEANYGYTF.

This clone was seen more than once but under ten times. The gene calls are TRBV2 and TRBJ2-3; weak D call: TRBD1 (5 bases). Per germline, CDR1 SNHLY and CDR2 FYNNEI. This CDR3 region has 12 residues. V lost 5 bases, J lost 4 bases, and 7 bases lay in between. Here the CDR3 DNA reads TGTGCCAGCAGTCTAGGGGCAGATACGCAGTATTTT. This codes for CASSLGADTQYF.